The subject of this entry is one T cell receptor beta chain. Time point indicated: newly diagnosed GD, antithyroid drugs for less than 3 months. Isolated PBMC RNA provided the starting material for the TCR library. The sample comes from a study of regulatory T cells in long-lasting Graves disease. For the study at large: The antithyroid drugs taken by newly diagnosed Graves' patients had been used for under 3 months.

The germline V and J ends were trimmed by 0 bases and 4 bases, with 19 bases remaining between them. Germline V gene sequence: CDR1 SGHRS, CDR2 YFSETQ. The CDR3 runs 17 residues. Building the TCR beta libraries relied on iRepertoire HTBI primers, and CDR3 regions underwent Arm-PCR. TCRdb re-called the multiplex PCR reads through MiXCR, storing one row per CDR3 protein. Among 350,000 to 450,000 distinct CDR3 sequences, roughly 12% were seen once, and the ten largest hold about 19%. These data are also associated with another study on T cells in Graves' hyperthyroidism and ophthalmopathy. That source notes: A first-round RT-PCR of the TCR CDR3 used the HTBI primer set.

The chain couples TRBV5-1 to TRBJ2-5, with a weak D call TRBD1 (5 bases). This TCR was recovered from a woman aged 18 to 35 with Graves disease. Here the sequenced sample was peripheral blood mononuclear cells (PBMCs), taken at new diagnosis, from a patient treated with antithyroid drugs. The DNA of the CDR3 is TGCGCCAGCAGCTTGGACCTGCCAGGGTCTTCAAGAGAGACCCAGTACTTC. Its translation is CASSLDLPGSSRETQYF.